These 8 T cell receptor beta chains were sequenced from one sample in a study of shared clonotypes between healthy human individuals. The repertoire was sequenced with immunoSEQ multiplex PCR; TCRdb's copy has only in-frame clones and lacks some. The sample has 600,000 to 750,000 clones; around 70% are singletons. The sample consisted of memory CD4+ T cells sorted from blood. As for subset: CD45RA-negative fraction. The receptors shown here come from a woman aged 30 to 39 in good health.

This rearrangement joins TRBV6-5 to TRBJ1-3; D may be TRBD1 (5 bases). Trimming stripped 6 bases from V and 0 bases from J, with 9 bases between. The CDR3 length is 14 residues. Per the germline V gene, CDR1 is MNHEY and CDR2 is SVGAGI. The CDR3 sequence: CASSQGVSGNTIYF. The CDR3 region has the DNA TGTGCCAGCAGCCAAGGGGTCTCTGGAAACACCATATATTTT.

The chain joins TRBV5-1 to TRBJ2-5, with 7 bases matching TRBD2. The V gene end was trimmed by 0 bases and the J gene end by 2 bases; junction bases not matched to a gene: 4. The V gene's germline CDR1 is SGHRS and CDR2 YFSETQ. CDR3 length: 15 amino acids. Here the CDR3 DNA reads TGCGCCAGCAGCTTGGGTCGGGGACTACAAGAGACCCAGTACTTC. Its translation is CASSLGRGLQETQYF.

The rearrangement joins TRBV5-4 to TRBJ2-1; D uncertain. Germline loops: CDR1 SGHNT, CDR2 YYREEE (reference sequence). Trimming stripped 0 bases from V and 9 bases from J, with 10 bases between. This CDR3 region has 13 residues. The CDR3 spells CASSLVDVGEQFF. CDR3 sequence (DNA): TGTGCCAGCAGCTTGGTCGACGTCGGTGAGCAGTTCTTC.

A word on this clone: Different DNA sequences within this sample yield the same CDR3. The chain links TRBV6-1 to TRBJ2-7, with D perhaps matching TRBD2 (6 bases). The length of the CDR3 is 15 residues. Germline CDR1 MNHNS, CDR2 SASEGT. The V and J ends lost 1 base and 2 bases respectively, with 12 bases between them. CDR3 loop: CASSEGGAGAYEQYF. The CDR3 DNA reads as TGTGCCAGCAGTGAAGGGGGAGCGGGTGCCTACGAGCAGTACTTC.

This clone was seen a few times. The V gene is TRBV28, the J gene TRBJ1-2, with TRBD1 identical over 7 bases. V was clipped by 6 bases and J by 4 bases; unmatched bases: 14. The V gene's germline CDR1 is MDHEN and CDR2 SYDVKM. The CDR3 totals 16 residues. The CDR3 sequence: CASSPQLAGGGYGYTF. In DNA form, the CDR3 reads TGTGCCAGCAGCCCTCAGTTGGCAGGGGGGGGCTATGGCTACACCTTC.

V is TRBV14 and J is TRBJ2-7, with D uncertain. Germline assignment: CDR1 SGHDN and CDR2 FVKESK. With 3 bases removed from V and 2 bases from J, the gap between germline ends came to 11 bases. The length of the CDR3 is 14 residues. For the CDR3, the DNA is TGTGCCAGCAGCCATCGTAACACCCCCTACGAGCAGTACTTC. Encoded protein: CASSHRNTPYEQYF.

This clone was seen ten or more times. The J gene is TRBJ2-5, the V gene TRBV7-3; D ambiguous. The CDR3 covers 13 residues. CDR1 SGHTA and CDR2 FQGTGA come from the germline V gene. V shed 4 bases and J shed 2 bases, with 8 bases lying between them. The CDR3 nucleotides are TGTGCCAGCAGCTCGAACCTTCAAGAGACCCAGTACTTC. This encodes CASSSNLQETQYF.

The chain links TRBV19 to TRBJ1-1; weak D call: TRBD1 (6 bases). The length of the CDR3 is 14 residues. The germline gives CDR1 LNHDA, CDR2 SQIVND (reference sequence). V was pared by 6 bases and J by 2 bases, with 13 bases between. CDR3 loop: CASRWQGTNTEAFF. The CDR3 nucleotides read TGTGCCAGTAGGTGGCAGGGGACTAACACTGAAGCTTTCTTT. Supplemented by reference TRBV19 and TRBJ1-1, the full variable domain reads DGGITQSPKYLFRKEGQNVTLSCEQNLNHDAMYWYRQDPGQGLRLIYYSQIVNDFQKGDIAEGYSVSREKKESFPLTVTSAQKNPTAFYLCASRWQGTNTEAFFGQGTRLTVV.